The 20 T cell receptor beta chains reported below all come from one sample, sequenced in a study of blood T cell repertoires in COVID-19. Only in-frame clones appear in the TCRdb table, and some are missing; sequencing was by immunoSEQ multiplex PCR. The sample yields 75,000 to 95,000 clones, 80% to 90% seen once. The source material was peripheral blood. The receptor set was obtained from a man aged 55 to 70 with acute or convalescent COVID-19.

The genes are TRBV27 and TRBJ1-4; D is unclear. V was shortened by 0 bases and J by 5 bases, with 10 bases between the two germline ends. CDR1 is MNHEY, CDR2 SMNVEV, per germline (reference sequence). The CDR3 covers 15 residues. The CDR3 nucleotides read TGTGCCAGCAGTTTATCCCCACGAGAGAATGAAAAACTGTTTTTT. Its translation is CASSLSPRENEKLFF.

This chain uses TRBV3-1 (or the pseudogene TRBV3-2) with TRBJ2-1; 11 bases fit TRBD2. The CDR3 runs to 16 residues. CDR1 is LGHDT and CDR2 is YNNKEL in the germline V gene (reference sequence). V was clipped by 4 bases and J by 7 bases; unmatched bases: 9. This chain's CDR3 is CASSPVLAGGSNEQFF. The CDR3 DNA follows: TGTGCCAGCAGCCCTGTGCTAGCGGGGGGTTCTAATGAGCAGTTCTTC.

CDR3 DNA sequence: TGTGCCAGCAGTGGATACAGGGGCAACGAGCAGTACTTC. Translated, it gives CASSGYRGNEQYF. The chain employs TRBV2 and TRBJ2-7, with 7 bases aligning to TRBD1. CDR1 is SNHLY and CDR2 is FYNNEI in the germline V gene. V gave up 4 bases and J gave up 5 bases; unmatched junction bases: 5. The CDR3 has 13 amino acids. Drawing the rest from reference TRBV2 and TRBJ2-7, the complete variable domain is EPEVTQTPSHQVTQMGQEVILRCVPISNHLYFYWYRQILGQKVEFLVSFYNNEISEKSEIFDDQFSVERPDGSNFTLKIRSTKLEDSAMYFCASSGYRGNEQYFGPGTRLTVT.

The rearrangement uses TRBV19 and TRBJ2-7; TRBD1 might be the D (5 bases). V lost 4 bases and J 3 bases, leaving 13 bases between the germline ends. The CDR3 contains 14 residues. CDR1 is LNHDA, CDR2 SQIVND, per germline (reference sequence). The CDR3, as DNA: TGTGCCAGTAGTAGAGGACAACCCCTCTACGAGCAGTACTTC. Translating gives CASSRGQPLYEQYF.

The chain couples TRBV15 to TRBJ1-2, with D maybe TRBD1 (5 bases). From germline, CDR1 is LNHNV and CDR2 YYDKDF (reference sequence). The CDR3 runs to 16 residues. The germline V and J ends were trimmed by 0 bases and 5 bases, with 16 bases remaining between them. CDR3: CATSRDFWLGPYGYTF. The CDR3 nucleotides are TGTGCCACCAGCAGAGATTTCTGGCTGGGGCCATATGGCTACACCTTC.

This sequence joins TRBV7-6 and TRBJ2-1; 9 bases fit TRBD2. The V gene end was trimmed by 5 bases and the J gene end by 6 bases; junction bases not matched to a gene: 11. The CDR3 has 16 residues. Germline V gene sequence: CDR1 SGHVS, CDR2 FNYEAQ. The CDR3: CASSLGVAGAGNEQFF. CDR3 DNA sequence: TGTGCCAGCAGCCTCGGGGTAGCGGGGGCTGGCAATGAGCAGTTCTTC.

CDR3 sequence reads: CASSSDRAGGTDTQYF. In nucleotides, the CDR3 is TGTGCCAGCAGCTCAGACAGGGCGGGAGGGACAGATACGCAGTATTTT. The chain combines TRBV5-5 with TRBJ2-3; 9 bases fit TRBD2. With V trimmed by 3 bases and J by 3 bases, 8 bases remained unmatched. The CDR3 totals 16 residues. Germline-derived CDR1 and CDR2 are SGHKS and YYEKEE (reference sequence). The full variable domain, in which reference TRBV5-5 and TRBJ2-3 provide the parts outside the CDR3, is DAGVTQSPTHLIKTRGQQVTLRCSPISGHKSVSWYQQVLGQGPQFIFQYYEKEERGRGNFPDRFSARQFPNYSSELNVNALLLGDSALYLCASSSDRAGGTDTQYFGPGTRLTVL.

This clone has a handful of counts. The gene calls are TRBV19 and TRBJ1-6; 9 bases are shared with TRBD1. This CDR3 region has 14 residues. From germline, CDR1 is LNHDA and CDR2 SQIVND (reference sequence). V lost 6 bases and J lost 9; bases outside the gene matches: 6. The CDR3 reads CASRIQGATSPLHF. The CDR3 nucleotides read TGTGCCAGTAGGATACAGGGGGCTACTTCACCCCTCCACTTT.

In its sample, this clone was seen once. The J gene is TRBJ1-1, the V gene TRBV7-8; D possibly corresponds to TRBD1 (5 bases). This CDR3 contains 14 residues. V was shortened by 1 base and J by 1 base, with 7 bases between the two germline ends. Germline loops: CDR1 SGHVS, CDR2 FQNEAQ. CDR3 nucleotide sequence: TGTGCCAGCAGCTTAGTTAGGGGGAACACTGAAGCTTTCTTT. Protein product: CASSLVRGNTEAFF.

The chain joins TRBV6-2 or TRBV6-3 to TRBJ1-2; 8 bases line up with TRBD1. With V trimmed by 6 bases and J by 8 bases, 5 bases remained unmatched. In germline, CDR1 is MNHEY, CDR2 SVGEGT. The CDR3 consists of 12 residues. CDR3 DNA: TGTGCCAGCAGCGCAGGGGGCTGGGGCTACACCTTC. This encodes CASSAGGWGYTF.

CDR3 residues: CASSTRQGGDQPQHF. The CDR3 bases are TGTGCCAGCAGCACCAGACAGGGGGGCGATCAGCCCCAGCATTTT. The V and J genes are TRBV7-2 and TRBJ1-5; 9 bases are shared with TRBD1. The CDR3 contains 15 residues. With 5 bases clipped from V and 5 bases from J, the junction kept 7 bases outside the gene matches. Per germline, CDR1 SGHTA and CDR2 FQGNSA.

V usage is TRBV18 and J usage is TRBJ1-6, with 9 nucleotides matching TRBD1. The CDR3 totals 14 residues. From germline, CDR1 is KGHSH and CDR2 LQKENI. V lost 5 bases to trimming and J lost 7 bases; unmatched junction nucleotides: 3. The CDR3 reads CASSRDRENSPLHF. The CDR3 nucleotides read TGTGCCAGCTCAAGGGACAGGGAAAATTCACCCCTCCACTTT.

The sample holds a few counts of this clone. J is TRBJ1-5 and V is TRBV7-2; a weak D match, TRBD1 (6 bases). Trimming took off 2 bases at V and 7 bases at J, with 9 bases between the two ends. The CDR3 length is 13 residues. Germline values: CDR1 SGHTA, CDR2 FQGNSA. CDR3 protein: CASSLKGVQPQHF. CDR3 DNA sequence: TGTGCCAGCAGCTTAAAGGGGGTGCAGCCCCAGCATTTT.

The chain recombines TRBV28 with TRBJ1-4; D remains unclear. Looked up from germline, CDR1 is MDHEN and CDR2 is SYDVKM. This CDR3 is built from 14 residues. With 3 bases removed from V and 4 bases from J, the gap between germline ends came to 9 bases. The CDR3 sequence is CASSLERFNEKLFF. CDR3 DNA sequence: TGTGCCAGCAGTTTGGAGAGGTTTAATGAAAAACTGTTTTTT. Supplemented by reference TRBV28 and TRBJ1-4, the full variable domain reads DVKVTQSSRYLVKRTGEKVFLECVQDMDHENMFWYRQDPGLGLRLIYFSYDVKMKEKGDIPEGYSVSREKKERFSLILESASTNQTSMYLCASSLERFNEKLFFGSGTQLSVL.

The chain combines TRBV7-2 with TRBJ1-3; D may be TRBD1 (6 bases). CDR1 is SGHTA and CDR2 is FQGNSA in the germline V gene. V shed 3 bases and J shed 4 bases, with 13 bases lying between them. This CDR3 comprises 15 residues. The CDR3 is CASSFELQGGNTIYF. Here the CDR3 DNA reads TGTGCCAGCAGCTTTGAGTTACAGGGAGGAAACACCATATATTTT.

This chain connects TRBV5-4 to TRBJ2-2; weak D call: TRBD1 (5 bases). This CDR3 is 16 amino acids long. Germline CDR1 reads SGHNT; CDR2 reads YYREEE (reference sequence). Trimming stripped 4 bases from V and 4 bases from J, with 17 bases between. The CDR3 reads CASSPPPPGRTGELFF. The CDR3 DNA sequence: TGTGCCAGCAGCCCACCGCCCCCAGGGCGCACCGGGGAGCTGTTTTTT.

The chain links TRBV18 to TRBJ1-2, with 7 bases fitting TRBD1. Germline lookup yields CDR1 KGHSH and CDR2 LQKENI. The V and J ends lost 4 bases and 2 bases, in that order; junction bases with no gene match: 4. The CDR3 is 14 amino acids. CDR3 nucleotides: TGTGCCAGCTCACTCTCAGGGGGGAACTATGGCTACACCTTC. Amino acids: CASSLSGGNYGYTF.

This chain connects TRBV28 to TRBJ1-5, with 10 positions matching TRBD1. V trimming: 6 bases; J trimming: 4 bases; junction bases outside the gene matches: 9. This CDR3 region has 16 residues. CDR1 is MDHEN, CDR2 SYDVKM, per germline. The DNA for the CDR3 is TGTGCCAGCAGGTCACGACAGGGGGCTGGGAATCAGCCCCAGCATTTT. Encoded protein: CASRSRQGAGNQPQHF.

The rearrangement links TRBV3-1 (or the pseudogene TRBV3-2) to TRBJ2-5; 9 nucleotides align to TRBD2. The CDR3 covers 16 residues. With V trimmed by 1 base and J by 3 bases, 6 bases remained unmatched. Germline V CDR1 and CDR2: LGHDT, YNNKEL (reference sequence). This chain's CDR3 is CASSQGPSGVKETQYF. The CDR3 region has the DNA TGTGCCAGCAGCCAAGGACCTAGCGGGGTCAAAGAGACCCAGTACTTC.

The rearrangement uses TRBV5-1 and TRBJ1-6, with 9 bases aligning to TRBD1. The V and J ends lost 2 bases and 7 bases, in that order; junction bases with no gene match: 4. CDR1 and CDR2 from the germline V gene are SGHRS and YFSETQ. The CDR3 spans 15 residues. In DNA, the CDR3 is TGCGCCAGCAGCTTCCGGACAGGGGAGAATTCACCCCTCCACTTT. This sequence encodes CASSFRTGENSPLHF. Drawing the rest from reference TRBV5-1 and TRBJ1-6, the complete variable domain is KAGVTQTPRYLIKTRGQQVTLSCSPISGHRSVSWYQQTPGQGLQFLFEYFSETQRNKGNFPGRFSGRQFSNSRSEMNVSTLELGDSALYLCASSFRTGENSPLHFGNGTRLTVT.